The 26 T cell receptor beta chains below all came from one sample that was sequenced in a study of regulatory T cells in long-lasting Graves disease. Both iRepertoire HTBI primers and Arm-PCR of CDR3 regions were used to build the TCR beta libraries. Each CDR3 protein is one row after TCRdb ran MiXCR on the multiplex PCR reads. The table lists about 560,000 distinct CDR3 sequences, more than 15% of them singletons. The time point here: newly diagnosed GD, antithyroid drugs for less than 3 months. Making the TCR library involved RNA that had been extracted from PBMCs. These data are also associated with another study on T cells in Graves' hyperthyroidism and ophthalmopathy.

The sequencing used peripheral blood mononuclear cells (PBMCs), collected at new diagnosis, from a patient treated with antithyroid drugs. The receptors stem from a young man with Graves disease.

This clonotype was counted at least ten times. The CDR3 spells CASRIQGSAYEQYF. The CDR3 bases are TGTGCCAGCAGGATACAGGGGTCGGCCTACGAGCAGTACTTC. This rearrangement joins TRBV6-2 or TRBV6-3 to TRBJ2-7; 7 bases agree with TRBD1. The ends lost 6 bases at V and 2 bases at J; junction bases unmatched: 7. CDR1 and CDR2 (germline): MNHEY, SVGEGT. The CDR3 consists of 14 residues.

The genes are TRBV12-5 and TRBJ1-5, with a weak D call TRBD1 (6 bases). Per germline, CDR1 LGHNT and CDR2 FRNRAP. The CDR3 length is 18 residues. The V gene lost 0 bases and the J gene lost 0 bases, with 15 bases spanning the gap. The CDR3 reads CASGLVFTRGGSNQPQHF. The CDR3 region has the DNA TGTGCTAGTGGTTTGGTATTCACCAGGGGTGGTAGCAATCAGCCCCAGCATTTT.

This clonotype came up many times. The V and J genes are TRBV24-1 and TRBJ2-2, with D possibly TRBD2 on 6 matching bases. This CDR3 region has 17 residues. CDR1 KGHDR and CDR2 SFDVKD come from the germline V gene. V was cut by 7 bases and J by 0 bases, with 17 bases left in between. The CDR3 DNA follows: TGTGCCACCAGCCGGGGGACGTTGGGTACGAACACCGGGGAGCTGTTTTTT. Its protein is CATSRGTLGTNTGELFF.

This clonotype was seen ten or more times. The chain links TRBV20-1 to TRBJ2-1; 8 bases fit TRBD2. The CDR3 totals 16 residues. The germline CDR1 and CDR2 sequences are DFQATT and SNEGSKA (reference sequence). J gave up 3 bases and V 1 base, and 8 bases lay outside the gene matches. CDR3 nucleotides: TGCAGTGCTAGAGGAAAGCGGGAGAGTGGCTACAATGAGCAGTTCTTC. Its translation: CSARGKRESGYNEQFF.

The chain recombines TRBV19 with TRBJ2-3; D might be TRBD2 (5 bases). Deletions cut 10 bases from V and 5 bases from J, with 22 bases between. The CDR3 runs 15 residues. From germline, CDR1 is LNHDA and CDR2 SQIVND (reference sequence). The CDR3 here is CATSRADGRGDTQYF. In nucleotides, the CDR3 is TGTGCCACAAGCCGGGCGGATGGCCGGGGAGATACGCAGTATTTT.

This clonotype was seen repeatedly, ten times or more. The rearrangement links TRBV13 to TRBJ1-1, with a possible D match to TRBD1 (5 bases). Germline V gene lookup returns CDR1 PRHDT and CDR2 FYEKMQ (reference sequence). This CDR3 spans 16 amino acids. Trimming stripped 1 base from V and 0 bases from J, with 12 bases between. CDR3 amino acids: CASSLAWDHLNTEAFF. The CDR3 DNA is TGTGCCAGCAGCTTAGCCTGGGACCATCTGAACACTGAAGCTTTCTTT.

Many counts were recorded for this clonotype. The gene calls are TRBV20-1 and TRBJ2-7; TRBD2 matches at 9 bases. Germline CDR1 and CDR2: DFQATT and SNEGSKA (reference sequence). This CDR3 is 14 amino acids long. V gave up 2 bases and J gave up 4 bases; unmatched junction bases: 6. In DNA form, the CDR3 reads TGCAGTGCTAGAACGGTGCTAGCGGGATACGAGCAGTACTTC. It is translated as CSARTVLAGYEQYF.

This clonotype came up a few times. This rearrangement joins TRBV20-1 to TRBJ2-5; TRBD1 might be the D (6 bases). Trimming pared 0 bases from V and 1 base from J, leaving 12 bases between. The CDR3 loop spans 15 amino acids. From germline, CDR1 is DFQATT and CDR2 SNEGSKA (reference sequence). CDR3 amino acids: CSARDLSRGQETQYF. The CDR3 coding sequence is TGCAGTGCTAGAGATTTGAGCAGGGGCCAAGAGACCCAGTACTTC.

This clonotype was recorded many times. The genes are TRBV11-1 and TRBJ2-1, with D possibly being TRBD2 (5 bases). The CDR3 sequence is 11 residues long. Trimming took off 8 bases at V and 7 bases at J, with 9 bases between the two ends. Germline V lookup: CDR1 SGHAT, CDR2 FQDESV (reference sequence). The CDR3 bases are TGTGCCAGCGGGAGCCTGAATGAGCAGTTCTTC. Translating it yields CASGSLNEQFF.

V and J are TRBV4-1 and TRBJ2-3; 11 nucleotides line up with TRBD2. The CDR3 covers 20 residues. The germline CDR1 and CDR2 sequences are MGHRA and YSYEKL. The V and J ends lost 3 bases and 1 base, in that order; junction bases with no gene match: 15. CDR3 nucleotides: TGCGCCAGCAGCCACCCCAGGAAAGGGGTAGCGGGGGGGGGCACAGATACGCAGTATTTT. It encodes CASSHPRKGVAGGGTDTQYF.

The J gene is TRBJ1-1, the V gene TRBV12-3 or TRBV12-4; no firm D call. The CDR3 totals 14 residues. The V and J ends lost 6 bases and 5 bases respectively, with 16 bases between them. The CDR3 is CASSPSPAGTEAFF. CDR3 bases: TGTGCCAGCAGCCCATCACCCGCGGGGACTGAAGCTTTCTTT.

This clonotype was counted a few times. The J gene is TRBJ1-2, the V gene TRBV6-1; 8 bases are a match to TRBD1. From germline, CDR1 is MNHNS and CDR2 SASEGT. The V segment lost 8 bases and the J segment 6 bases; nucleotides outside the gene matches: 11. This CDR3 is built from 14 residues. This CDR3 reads CASHPAGGADGYTF. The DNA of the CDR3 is TGTGCCAGCCACCCGGCAGGGGGCGCGGATGGCTACACCTTC.

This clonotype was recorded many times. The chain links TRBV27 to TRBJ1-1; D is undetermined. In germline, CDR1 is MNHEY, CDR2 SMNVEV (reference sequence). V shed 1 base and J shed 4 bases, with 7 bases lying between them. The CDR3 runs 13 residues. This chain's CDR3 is CASSLWVGTEAFF. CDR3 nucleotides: TGTGCCAGCAGTTTATGGGTCGGCACTGAAGCTTTCTTT.

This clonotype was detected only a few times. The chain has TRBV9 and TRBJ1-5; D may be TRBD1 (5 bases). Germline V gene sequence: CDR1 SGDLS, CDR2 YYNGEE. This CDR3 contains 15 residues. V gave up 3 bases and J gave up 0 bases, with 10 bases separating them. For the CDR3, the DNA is TGTGCCAGCAGCGCCGCGCAGGGTAGCAATCAGCCCCAGCATTTT. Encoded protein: CASSAAQGSNQPQHF.

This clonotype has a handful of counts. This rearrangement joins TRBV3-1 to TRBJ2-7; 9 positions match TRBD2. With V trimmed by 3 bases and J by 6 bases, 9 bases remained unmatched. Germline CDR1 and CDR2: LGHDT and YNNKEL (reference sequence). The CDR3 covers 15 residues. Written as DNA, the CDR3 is TGTGCCAGCAGCCAGGAAGCGGGACTAGCCGGCGAGCAGTACTTC. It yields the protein CASSQEAGLAGEQYF.

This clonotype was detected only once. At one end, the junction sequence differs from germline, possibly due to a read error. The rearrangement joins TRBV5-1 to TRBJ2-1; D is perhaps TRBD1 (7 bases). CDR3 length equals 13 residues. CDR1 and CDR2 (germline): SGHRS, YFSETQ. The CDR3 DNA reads TGTGCCAGCAGCTTAGAGGCAGGGGGAGGGCAGTTCTTC. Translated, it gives CASSLEAGGGQFF.

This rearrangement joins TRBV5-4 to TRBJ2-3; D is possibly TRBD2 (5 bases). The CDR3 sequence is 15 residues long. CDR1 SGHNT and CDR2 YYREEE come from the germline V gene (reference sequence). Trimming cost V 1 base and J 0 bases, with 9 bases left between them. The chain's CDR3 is CASSLLDYSTDTQYF. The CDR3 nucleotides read TGTGCCAGCAGCTTGCTTGACTACAGCACAGATACGCAGTATTTT.

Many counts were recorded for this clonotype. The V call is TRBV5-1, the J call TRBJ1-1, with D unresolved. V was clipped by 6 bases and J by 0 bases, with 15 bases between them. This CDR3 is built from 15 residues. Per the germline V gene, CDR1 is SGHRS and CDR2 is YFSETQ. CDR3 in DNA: TGCGCCAGCACGAAGGGTTCCGGGATGAACACTGAAGCTTTCTTT. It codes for CASTKGSGMNTEAFF.

CDR3 region: CASRTGTSGTPGEQYF. CDR3 DNA: TGTGCCAGCAGGACCGGGACTAGCGGGACCCCGGGGGAGCAGTACTTC. The chain uses TRBV6-2 or TRBV6-3 and TRBJ2-7; 13 bases align to TRBD2. Trimming removed 6 bases from V and 7 bases from J; junction bases left unmatched: 12. The CDR3 runs to 16 residues. Looked up from germline, CDR1 is MNHEY and CDR2 is SVGEGT.

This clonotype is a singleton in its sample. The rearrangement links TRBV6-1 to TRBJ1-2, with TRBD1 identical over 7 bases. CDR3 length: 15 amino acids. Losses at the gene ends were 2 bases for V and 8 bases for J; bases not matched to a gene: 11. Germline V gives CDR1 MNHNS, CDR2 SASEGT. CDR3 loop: CASSELPGGTWGYTF. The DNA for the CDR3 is TGTGCCAGCAGTGAACTTCCAGGGGGGACGTGGGGCTACACCTTC.

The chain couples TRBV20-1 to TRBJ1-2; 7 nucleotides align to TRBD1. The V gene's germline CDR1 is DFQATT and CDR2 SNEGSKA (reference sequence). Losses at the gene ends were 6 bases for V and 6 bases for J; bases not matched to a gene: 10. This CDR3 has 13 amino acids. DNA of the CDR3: TGCAGTGCGGCCCCCACAGGGGATCATGGCTACACCTTC. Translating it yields CSAAPTGDHGYTF.

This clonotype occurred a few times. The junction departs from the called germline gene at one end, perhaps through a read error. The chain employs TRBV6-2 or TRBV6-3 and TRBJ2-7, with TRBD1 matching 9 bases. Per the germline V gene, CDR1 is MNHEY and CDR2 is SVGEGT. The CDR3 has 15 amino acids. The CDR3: CASSHSGTGNYEQYF. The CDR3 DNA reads TGTGCCAGCAGTCACTCCGGGACAGGGAACTACGAGCAGTACTTC.

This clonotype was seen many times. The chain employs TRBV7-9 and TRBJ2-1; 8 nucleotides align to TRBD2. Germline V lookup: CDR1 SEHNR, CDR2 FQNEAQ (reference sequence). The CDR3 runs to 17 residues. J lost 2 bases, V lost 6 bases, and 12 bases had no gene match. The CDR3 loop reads CASRGSGLAETYNEQFF. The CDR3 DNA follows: TGTGCCAGCAGAGGGTCCGGACTAGCTGAAACCTACAATGAGCAGTTCTTC.

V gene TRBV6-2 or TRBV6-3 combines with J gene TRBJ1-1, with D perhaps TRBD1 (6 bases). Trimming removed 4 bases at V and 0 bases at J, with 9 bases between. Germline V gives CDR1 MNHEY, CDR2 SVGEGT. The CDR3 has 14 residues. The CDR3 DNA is TGTGCCAGCAGTTTGGGACACATGAACACTGAAGCTTTCTTT. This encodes CASSLGHMNTEAFF.

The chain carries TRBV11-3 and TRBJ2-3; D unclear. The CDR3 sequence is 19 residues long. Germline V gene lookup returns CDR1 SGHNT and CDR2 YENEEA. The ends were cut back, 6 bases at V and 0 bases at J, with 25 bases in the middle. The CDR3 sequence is CASSREYMDAEHSTDTQYF. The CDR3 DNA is TGTGCCAGCAGTCGAGAGTATATGGACGCGGAACATAGCACAGATACGCAGTATTTT.

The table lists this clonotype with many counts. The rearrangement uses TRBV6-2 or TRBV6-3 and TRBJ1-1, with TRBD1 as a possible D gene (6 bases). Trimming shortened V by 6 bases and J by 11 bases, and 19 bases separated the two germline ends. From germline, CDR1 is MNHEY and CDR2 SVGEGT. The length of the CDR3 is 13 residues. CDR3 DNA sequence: TGTGCCAGCAGGGGGGGGCCGGGCAATGGGGCTTTCTTT. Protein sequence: CASRGGPGNGAFF.